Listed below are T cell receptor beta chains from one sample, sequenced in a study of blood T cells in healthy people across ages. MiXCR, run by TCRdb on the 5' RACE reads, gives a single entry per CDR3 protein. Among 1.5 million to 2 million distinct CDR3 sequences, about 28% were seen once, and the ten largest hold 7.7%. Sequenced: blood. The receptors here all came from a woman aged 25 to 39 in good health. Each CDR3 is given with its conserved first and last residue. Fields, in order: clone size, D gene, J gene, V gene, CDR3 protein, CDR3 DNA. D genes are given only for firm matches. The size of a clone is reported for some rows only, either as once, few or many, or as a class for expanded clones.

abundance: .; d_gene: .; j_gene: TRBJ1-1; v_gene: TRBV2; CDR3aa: CARDTSDTEAFF; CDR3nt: TGTGCCAGGGACACTTCAGACACTGAAGCTTTCTTT
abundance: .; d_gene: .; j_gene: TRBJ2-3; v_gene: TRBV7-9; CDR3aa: CASSLWVLDTQYF; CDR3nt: TGTGCCAGCAGCTTATGGGTCTTAGACACGCAGTATTTT
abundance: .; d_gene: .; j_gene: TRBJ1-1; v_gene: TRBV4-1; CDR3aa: CASSQEYFQVKEAFF; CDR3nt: TGCGCCAGCAGCCAAGAATACTTCCAGGTGAAGGAGGCTTTCTTT
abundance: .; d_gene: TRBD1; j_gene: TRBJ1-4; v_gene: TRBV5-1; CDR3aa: CASSLDRGPSRDEKLFF; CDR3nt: TGCGCCAGCAGCCTCGACAGGGGGCCCAGCAGGGATGAAAAACTGTTTTTT
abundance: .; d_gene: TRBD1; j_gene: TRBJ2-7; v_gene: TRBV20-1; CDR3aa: CSAWDADRNYEQYF; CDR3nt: TGCAGTGCTTGGGACGCGGACAGGAACTACGAGCAGTACTTC
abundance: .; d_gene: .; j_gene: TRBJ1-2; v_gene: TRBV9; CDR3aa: CASNAPGGYTF; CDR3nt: TGTGCCAGCAACGCACCCGGTGGCTACACCTTC
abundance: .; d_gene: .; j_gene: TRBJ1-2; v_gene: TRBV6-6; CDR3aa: CASSSPDGKDYGYTF; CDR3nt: TGTGCCAGCAGTAGTCCGGACGGGAAAGACTATGGCTACACCTTC
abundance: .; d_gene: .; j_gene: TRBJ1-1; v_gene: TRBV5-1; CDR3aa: CASSLGGVTEVFF; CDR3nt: TGCGCCAGCAGCTTGGGCGGGGTCACTGAAGTTTTCTTT
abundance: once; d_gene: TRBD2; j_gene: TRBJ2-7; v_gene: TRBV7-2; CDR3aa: CASSSRTSGSGTYNEQYF; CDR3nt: TGTGCCAGCAGCTCCCGGACTAGCGGGAGTGGGACCTACAATGAGCAGTACTTC
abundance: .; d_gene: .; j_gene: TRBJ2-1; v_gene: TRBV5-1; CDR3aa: CASSSLLIDEQFF; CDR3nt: TGCGCCAGCAGCTCACTCCTTATAGATGAGCAGTTCTTC
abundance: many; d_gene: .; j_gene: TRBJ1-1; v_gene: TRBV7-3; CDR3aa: CASSRWLEAFF; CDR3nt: TGTGCCAGCAGCCGCTGGTTGGAAGCTTTCTTT
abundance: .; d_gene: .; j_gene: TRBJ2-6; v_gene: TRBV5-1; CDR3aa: CASRPSSGANVLTF; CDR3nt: TGCGCCAGCAGACCCAGCTCTGGGGCCAACGTCCTGACTTTC
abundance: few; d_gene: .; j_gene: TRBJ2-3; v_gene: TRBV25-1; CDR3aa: CASSGSGLNTQYF; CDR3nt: TGTGCCAGCAGCGGGTCGGGGCTAAATACGCAGTATTTT
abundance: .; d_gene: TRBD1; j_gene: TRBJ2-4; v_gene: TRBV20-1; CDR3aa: CSARSGTGAYEQCF; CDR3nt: TGCAGTGCTAGATCCGGGACAGGAGCCTACGAGCAGTGCTTC
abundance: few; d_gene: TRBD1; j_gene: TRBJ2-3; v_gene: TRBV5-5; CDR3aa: CASSKDRGLHPREDTQYF; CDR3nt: TGTGCCAGCAGCAAAGACAGGGGGCTGCACCCGAGGGAAGATACGCAGTATTTT
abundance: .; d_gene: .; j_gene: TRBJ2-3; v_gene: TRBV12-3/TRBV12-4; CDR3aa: CASSFSREDTQYF; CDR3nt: TGTGCCAGCAGTTTTTCCCGGGAAGATACGCAGTATTTT
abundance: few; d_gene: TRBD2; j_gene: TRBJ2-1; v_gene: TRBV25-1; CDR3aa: CASSDSLSGGAYNEQFF; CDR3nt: TGTGCCAGCAGTGACTCTCTCAGCGGGGGCGCCTACAATGAGCAGTTCTTC
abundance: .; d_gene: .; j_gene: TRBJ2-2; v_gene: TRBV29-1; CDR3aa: CSVKVASTGELFF; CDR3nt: TGCAGCGTTAAGGTAGCGAGCACCGGGGAGCTGTTTTTT
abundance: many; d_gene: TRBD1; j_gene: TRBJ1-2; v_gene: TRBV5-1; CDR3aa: CASSLTGTGVIGYTF; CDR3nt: TGCGCCAGCAGCTTGACCGGGACAGGGGTGATCGGCTACACCTTC
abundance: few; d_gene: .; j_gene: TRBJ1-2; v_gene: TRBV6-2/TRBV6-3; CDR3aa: CASSPDRPPYGYTF; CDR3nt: TGTGCCAGCAGCCCGGACAGACCTCCCTATGGCTACACCTTC
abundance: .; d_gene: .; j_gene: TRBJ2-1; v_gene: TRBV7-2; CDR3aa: CASSSKQGGTYNEQFF; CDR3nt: TGTGCCAGCAGCTCCAAACAGGGGGGGACCTACAATGAGCAGTTCTTC
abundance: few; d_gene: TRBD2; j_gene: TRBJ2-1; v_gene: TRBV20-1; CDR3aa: CTTRTSGSGGEQFF; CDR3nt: TGCACCACAAGGACTAGCGGGAGTGGTGGTGAGCAGTTCTTC
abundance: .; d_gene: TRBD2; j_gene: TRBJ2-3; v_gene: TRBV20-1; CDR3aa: CSAWSGLAGPTDTQYF; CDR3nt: TGCAGTGCTTGGAGCGGCCTAGCGGGACCCACAGATACGCAGTATTTT
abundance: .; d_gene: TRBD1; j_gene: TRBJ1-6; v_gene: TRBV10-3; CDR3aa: CAISERDRGTVYSPLHF; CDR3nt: TGTGCCATCAGTGAACGCGATAGGGGGACAGTCTATTCACCCCTCCACTTT
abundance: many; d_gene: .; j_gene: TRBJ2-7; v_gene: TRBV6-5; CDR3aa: CASSYLAEIHEQYF; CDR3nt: TGTGCCAGCAGTTACTTGGCCGAGATACACGAGCAGTACTTC
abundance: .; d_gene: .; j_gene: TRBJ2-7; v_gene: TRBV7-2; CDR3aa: CVSSRSPYEQYF; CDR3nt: TGTGTCAGCAGCCGATCACCCTACGAGCAGTACTTC
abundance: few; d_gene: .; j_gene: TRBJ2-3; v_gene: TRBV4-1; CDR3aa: CASSPTWAVNTDTQYF; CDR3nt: TGCGCCAGCAGCCCGACTTGGGCGGTGAACACAGATACGCAGTATTTT
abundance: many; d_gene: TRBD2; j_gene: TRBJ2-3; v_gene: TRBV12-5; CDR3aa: CASGLGTSGGGTDTQYF; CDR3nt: TGTGCTAGTGGTTTGGGGACTAGCGGGGGGGGAACAGATACGCAGTATTTT
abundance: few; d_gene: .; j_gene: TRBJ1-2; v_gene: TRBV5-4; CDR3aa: CASSLGNPNYGYTF; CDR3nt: TGTGCCAGCAGCTTGGGCAACCCTAACTATGGCTACACCTTC
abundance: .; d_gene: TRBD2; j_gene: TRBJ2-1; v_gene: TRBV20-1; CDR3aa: CSARRPTGGRANEQFF; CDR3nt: TGCAGTGCTAGACGGCCTACTGGGGGGAGGGCTAATGAGCAGTTCTTC
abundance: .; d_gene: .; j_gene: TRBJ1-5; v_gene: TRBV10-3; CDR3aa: CAISEDGVRPQHF; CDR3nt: TGTGCCATCAGTGAGGACGGGGTTCGGCCCCAGCATTTT
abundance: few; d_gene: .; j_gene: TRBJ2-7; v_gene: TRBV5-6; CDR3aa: CASSLKARRSSYEQYF; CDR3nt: TGTGCCAGCAGCCTCAAGGCTCGCAGGAGCTCCTACGAGCAGTACTTC
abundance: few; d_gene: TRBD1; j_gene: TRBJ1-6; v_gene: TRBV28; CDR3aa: CASSRTGHSPLHF; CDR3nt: TGTGCCAGCAGTCGGACAGGGCATTCACCCCTCCACTTT
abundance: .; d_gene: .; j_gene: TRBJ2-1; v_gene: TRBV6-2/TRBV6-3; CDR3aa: CASSYEWLPDSYNEQFF; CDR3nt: TGTGCCAGCAGTTACGAATGGCTCCCAGACTCCTACAATGAGCAGTTCTTC
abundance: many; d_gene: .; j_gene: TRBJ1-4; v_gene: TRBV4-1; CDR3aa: CASSQVPGLTNEKLFF; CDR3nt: TGCGCCAGCAGCCAGGTGCCCGGACTCACTAATGAAAAACTGTTTTTT
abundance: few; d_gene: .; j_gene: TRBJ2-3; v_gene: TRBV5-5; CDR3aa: CASSFTPPDTQYF; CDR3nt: TGTGCCAGCAGCTTCACGCCCCCTGATACGCAGTATTTT
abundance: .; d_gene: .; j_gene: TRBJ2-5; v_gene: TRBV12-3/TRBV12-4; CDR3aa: CASSASQGPQETQYF; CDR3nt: TGTGCCAGCAGTGCCTCACAGGGACCTCAAGAGACCCAGTACTTC
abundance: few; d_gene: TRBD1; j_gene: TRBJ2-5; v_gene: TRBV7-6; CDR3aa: CASSLEVATGSFITQYF; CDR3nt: TGTGCCAGCAGCTTAGAGGTTGCGACAGGGTCATTTATAACCCAGTACTTC
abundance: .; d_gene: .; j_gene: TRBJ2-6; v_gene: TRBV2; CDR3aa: CASSRESSGANVLTF; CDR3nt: TGTGCCAGCAGTCGGGAGAGCTCTGGGGCCAACGTCCTGACTTTC
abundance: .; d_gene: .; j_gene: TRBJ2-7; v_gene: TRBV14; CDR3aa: CASSPGQRSSYEQYF; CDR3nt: TGTGCCAGCAGCCCCGGACAGAGGAGCTCCTACGAGCAGTACTTC
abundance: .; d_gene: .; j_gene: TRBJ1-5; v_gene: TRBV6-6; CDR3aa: CASSYSERGGQPQHF; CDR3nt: TGTGCCAGCAGTTACTCCGAGAGGGGTGGTCAGCCCCAGCATTTT
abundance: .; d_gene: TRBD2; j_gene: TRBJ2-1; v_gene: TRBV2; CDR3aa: CASSEEASGARNEQFF; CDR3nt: TGTGCCAGCAGTGAAGAAGCTAGCGGGGCCCGTAATGAGCAGTTCTTC
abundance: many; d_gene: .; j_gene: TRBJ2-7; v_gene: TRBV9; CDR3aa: CASSVGGSQKYEQYF; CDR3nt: TGTGCCAGCAGCGTGGGGGGCTCCCAAAAGTACGAGCAGTACTTC
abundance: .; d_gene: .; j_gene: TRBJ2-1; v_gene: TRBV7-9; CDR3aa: CASSPPDGDEQFF; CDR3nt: TGTGCCAGCAGCCCTCCTGATGGGGATGAGCAGTTCTTC
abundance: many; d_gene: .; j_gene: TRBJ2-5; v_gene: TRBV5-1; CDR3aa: CASSLVGGQGETQYF; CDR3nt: TGCGCCAGCAGCTTGGTAGGGGGGCAAGGAGAGACCCAGTACTTC
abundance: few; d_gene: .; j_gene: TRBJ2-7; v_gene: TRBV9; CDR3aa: CASSVRASASDEQYF; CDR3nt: TGTGCCAGCAGCGTACGGGCCAGCGCTTCCGACGAGCAGTACTTC
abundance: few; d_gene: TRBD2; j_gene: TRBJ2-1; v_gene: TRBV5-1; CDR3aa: CASSVNRPSAGPGNEQFF; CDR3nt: TGCGCCAGCAGCGTCAACCGCCCCTCAGCGGGGCCGGGGAATGAGCAGTTCTTC
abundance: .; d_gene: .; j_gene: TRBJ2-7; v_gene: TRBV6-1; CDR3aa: CASSEEPSHEQYF; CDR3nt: TGTGCCAGCAGTGAAGAACCGTCCCACGAGCAGTACTTC
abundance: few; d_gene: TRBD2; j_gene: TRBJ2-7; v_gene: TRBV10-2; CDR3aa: CASSELAGVWYEQYF; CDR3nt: TGCGCCAGCAGTGAGTTGGCGGGAGTCTGGTACGAGCAGTACTTC